This T cell receptor (beta chain) is drawn from a study of cytomegalovirus exposure and HLA in healthy donors. PCR employed 60 Vbeta and 13 Jbeta primers. The protocol was immunoSEQ multiplex PCR, while the TCRdb copy is restricted to in-frame clones and leaves out a portion. There are roughly 180,000 clones in the sample; 84% occur only once, and around 5% lies in the top ten. Sample: PBMCs. This sequence originates from a man between 18 and 29 years old in good health and CMV-seronegative.

As DNA, the CDR3 is TGCGCCAGCAGCCCGGAGGGGACAGGGGGCTATGGCTACACCTTC. It translates to CASSPEGTGGYGYTF. The chain combines TRBV5-1 with TRBJ1-2, with TRBD1 identical over 11 bases. V was pared by 4 bases and J by 4 bases, with 6 bases of the junction left unmatched. In germline, CDR1 is SGHRS, CDR2 YFSETQ. The CDR3 is 15 residues long.